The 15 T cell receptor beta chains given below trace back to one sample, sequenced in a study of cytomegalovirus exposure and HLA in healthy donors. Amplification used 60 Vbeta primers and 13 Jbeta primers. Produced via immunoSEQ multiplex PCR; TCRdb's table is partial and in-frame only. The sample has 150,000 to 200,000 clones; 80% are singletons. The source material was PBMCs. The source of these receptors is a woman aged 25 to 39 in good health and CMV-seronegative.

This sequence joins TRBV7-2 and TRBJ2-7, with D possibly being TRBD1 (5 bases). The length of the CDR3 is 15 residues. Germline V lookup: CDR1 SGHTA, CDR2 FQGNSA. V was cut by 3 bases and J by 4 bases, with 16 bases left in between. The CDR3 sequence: CASSFLQALTYEQYF. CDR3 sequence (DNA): TGTGCCAGCAGCTTTCTACAGGCGCTGACTTACGAGCAGTACTTC.

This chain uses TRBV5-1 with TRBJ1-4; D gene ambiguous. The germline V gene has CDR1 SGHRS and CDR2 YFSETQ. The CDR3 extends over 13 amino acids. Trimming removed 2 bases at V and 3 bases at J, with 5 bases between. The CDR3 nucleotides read TGCGCCAGCAGCTTACAGCCTAATGAAAAACTGTTTTTT. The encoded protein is CASSLQPNEKLFF.

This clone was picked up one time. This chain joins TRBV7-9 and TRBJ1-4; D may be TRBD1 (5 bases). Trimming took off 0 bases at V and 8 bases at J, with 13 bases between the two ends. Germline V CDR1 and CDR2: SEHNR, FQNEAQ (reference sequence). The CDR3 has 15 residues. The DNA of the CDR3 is TGTGCCAGCAGCTTAGCCCGGGGGAGGGGAGAAAAACTGTTTTTT. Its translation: CASSLARGRGEKLFF.

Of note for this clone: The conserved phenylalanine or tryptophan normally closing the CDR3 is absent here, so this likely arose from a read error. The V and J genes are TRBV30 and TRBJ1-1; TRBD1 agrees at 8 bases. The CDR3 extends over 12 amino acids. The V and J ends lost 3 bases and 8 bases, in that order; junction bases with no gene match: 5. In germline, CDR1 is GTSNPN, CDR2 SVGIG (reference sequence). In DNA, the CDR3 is TGTGCCTGGAGCCAGGGGGCCCTGGAAGCTTTCGTT. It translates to CAWSQGALEAFV.

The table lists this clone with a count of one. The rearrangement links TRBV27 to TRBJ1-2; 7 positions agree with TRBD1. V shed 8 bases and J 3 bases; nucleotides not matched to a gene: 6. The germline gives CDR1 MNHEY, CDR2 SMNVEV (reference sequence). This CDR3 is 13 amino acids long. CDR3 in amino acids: CASRTGGDYGYTF. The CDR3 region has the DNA TGTGCCAGCCGGACAGGAGGTGACTATGGCTACACCTTC.

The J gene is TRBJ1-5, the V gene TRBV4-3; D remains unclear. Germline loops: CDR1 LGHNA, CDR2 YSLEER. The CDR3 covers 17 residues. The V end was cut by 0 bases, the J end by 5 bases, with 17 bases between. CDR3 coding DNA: TGCGCCAGCAGCCAAGATGCCCCGGGGAGGTCTTATCAGCCCCAGCATTTT. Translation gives CASSQDAPGRSYQPQHF.

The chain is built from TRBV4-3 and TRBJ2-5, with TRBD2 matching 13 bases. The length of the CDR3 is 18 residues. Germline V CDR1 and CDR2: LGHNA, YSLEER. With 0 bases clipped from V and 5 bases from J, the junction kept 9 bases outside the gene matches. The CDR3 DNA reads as TGCGCCAGCAGCCAAGAGCGACTACTAGCGGGGGGGCTCGAGACCCAGTACTTC. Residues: CASSQERLLAGGLETQYF.

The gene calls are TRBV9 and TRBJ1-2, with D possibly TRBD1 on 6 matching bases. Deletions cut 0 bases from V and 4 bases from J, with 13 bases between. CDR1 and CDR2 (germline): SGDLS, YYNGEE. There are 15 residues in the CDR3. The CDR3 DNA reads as TGTGCCAGCAGCGTAGCTGCCAGGGGCGCCTATGGCTACACCTTC. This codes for CASSVAARGAYGYTF.

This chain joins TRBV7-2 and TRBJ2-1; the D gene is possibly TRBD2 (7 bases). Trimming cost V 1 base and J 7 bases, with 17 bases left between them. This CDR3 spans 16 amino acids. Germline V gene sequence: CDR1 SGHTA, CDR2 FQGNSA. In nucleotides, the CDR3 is TGTGCCAGCAGCTTAGTGGACGGGGGGCAGCTGAATGAGCAGTTCTTC. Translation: CASSLVDGGQLNEQFF.

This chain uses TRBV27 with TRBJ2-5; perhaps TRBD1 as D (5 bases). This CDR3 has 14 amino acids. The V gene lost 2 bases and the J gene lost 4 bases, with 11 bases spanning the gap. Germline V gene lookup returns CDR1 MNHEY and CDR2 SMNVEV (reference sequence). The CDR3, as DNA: TGTGCCAGCAGTTTAAGTTCCCAGGGAGAGACCCAGTACTTC. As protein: CASSLSSQGETQYF.

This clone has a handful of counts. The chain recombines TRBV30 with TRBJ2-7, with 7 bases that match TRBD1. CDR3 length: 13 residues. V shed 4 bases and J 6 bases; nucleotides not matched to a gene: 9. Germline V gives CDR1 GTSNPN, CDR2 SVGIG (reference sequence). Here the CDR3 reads CAWTGTEWGEQYF. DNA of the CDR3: TGTGCCTGGACGGGGACAGAGTGGGGCGAGCAGTACTTC. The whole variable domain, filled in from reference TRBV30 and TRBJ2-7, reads SQTIHQWPATLVQPVGSPLSLECTVEGTSNPNLYWYRQAAGRGLQLLFYSVGIGQISSEVPQNLSASRPQDRQFILSSKKLLLSDSGFYLCAWTGTEWGEQYFGPGTRLTVT.

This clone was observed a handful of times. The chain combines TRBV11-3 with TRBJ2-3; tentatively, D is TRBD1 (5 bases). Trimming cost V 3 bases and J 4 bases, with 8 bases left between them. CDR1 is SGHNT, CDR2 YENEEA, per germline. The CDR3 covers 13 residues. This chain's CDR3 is CASSFRVSDTQYF. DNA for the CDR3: TGTGCCAGCAGCTTCAGGGTTTCAGATACGCAGTATTTT.

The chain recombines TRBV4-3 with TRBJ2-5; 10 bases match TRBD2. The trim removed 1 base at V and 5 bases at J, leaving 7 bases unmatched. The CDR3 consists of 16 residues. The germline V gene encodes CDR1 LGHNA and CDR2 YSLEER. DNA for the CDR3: TGCGCCAGCAGCCAAGTAAGCGGGGGGGCCTTGGAGACCCAGTACTTC. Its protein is CASSQVSGGALETQYF.

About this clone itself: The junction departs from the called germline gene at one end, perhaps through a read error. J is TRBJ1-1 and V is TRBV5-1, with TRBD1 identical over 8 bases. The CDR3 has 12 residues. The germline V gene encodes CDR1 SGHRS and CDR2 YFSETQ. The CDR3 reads CASSLGGTGLSF. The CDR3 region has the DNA TGCGCCAGCAGCTTGGGGGGGACAGGACTTTCCTTT.

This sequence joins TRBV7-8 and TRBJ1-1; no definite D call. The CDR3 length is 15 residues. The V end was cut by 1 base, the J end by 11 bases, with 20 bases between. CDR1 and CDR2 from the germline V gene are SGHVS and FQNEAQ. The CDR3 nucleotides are TGTGCCAGCAGCTTAGTAGGAGGTAAAGATAGTATTGCTTTCTTT. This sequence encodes CASSLVGGKDSIAFF.